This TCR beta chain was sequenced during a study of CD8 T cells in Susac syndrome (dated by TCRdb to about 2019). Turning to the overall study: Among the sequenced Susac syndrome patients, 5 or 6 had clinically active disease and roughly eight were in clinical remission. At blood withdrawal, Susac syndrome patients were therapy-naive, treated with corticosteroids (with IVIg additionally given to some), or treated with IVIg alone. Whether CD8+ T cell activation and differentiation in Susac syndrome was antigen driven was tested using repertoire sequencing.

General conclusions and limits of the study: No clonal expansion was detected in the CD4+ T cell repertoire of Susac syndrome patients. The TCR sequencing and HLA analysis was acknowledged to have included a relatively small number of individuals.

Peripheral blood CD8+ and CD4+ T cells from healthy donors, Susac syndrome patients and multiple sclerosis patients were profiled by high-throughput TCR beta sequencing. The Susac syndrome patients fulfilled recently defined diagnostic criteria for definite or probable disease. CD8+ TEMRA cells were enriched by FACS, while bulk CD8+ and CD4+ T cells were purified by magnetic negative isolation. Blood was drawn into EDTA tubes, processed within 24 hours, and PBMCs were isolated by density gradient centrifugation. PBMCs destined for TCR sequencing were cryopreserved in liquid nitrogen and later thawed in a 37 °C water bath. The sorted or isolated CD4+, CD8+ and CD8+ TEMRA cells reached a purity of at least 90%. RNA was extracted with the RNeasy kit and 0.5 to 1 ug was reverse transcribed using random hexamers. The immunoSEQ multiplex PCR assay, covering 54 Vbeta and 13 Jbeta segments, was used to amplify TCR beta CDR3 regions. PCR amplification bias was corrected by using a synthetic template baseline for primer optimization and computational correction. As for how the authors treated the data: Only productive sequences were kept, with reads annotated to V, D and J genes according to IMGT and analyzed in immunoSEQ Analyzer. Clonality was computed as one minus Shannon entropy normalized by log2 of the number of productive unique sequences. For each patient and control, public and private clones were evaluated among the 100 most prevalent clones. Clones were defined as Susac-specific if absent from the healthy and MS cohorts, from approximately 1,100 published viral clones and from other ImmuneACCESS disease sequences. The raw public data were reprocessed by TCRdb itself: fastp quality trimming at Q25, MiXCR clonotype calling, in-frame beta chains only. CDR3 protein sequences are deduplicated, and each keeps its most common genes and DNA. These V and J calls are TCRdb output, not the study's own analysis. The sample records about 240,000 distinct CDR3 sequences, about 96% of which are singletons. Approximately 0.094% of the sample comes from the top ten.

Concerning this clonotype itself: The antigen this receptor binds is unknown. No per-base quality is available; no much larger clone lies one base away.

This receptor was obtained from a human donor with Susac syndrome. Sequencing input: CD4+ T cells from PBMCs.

The sequenced DNA is TGTGCCTGGAGTGTATCCATCAGGGTTCGGGATGAGCAGTTCTTC. Its protein is CAWSVSIRVRDEQFF. The chain is encoded by TRBV30 joined to TRBJ2-1; a tentative D match to TRBD1 spans 5 bases. Including the terminal cysteine and phenylalanine, the CDR3 comprises 15 residues. Just the 45-base CDR3 DNA is kept, in frame starting at base 1. Relative to germline, V is 0 bases shorter and J is 8 bases shorter, with 17 bases between their ends. The germline V gene encodes CDR1 GTSNPN and CDR2 SVGIG (reference sequence).